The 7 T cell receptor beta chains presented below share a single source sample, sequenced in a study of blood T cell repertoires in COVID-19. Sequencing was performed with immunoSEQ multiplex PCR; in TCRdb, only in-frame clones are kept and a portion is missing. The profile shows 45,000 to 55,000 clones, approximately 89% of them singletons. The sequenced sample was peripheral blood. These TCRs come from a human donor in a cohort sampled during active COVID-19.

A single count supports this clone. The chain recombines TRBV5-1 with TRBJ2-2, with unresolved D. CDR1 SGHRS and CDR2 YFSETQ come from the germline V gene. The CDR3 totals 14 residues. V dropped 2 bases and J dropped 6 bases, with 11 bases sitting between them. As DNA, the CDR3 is TGCGCCAGCAGCTTACTTCAGGTTTCCGGGGAGCTGTTTTTT. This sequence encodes CASSLLQVSGELFF.

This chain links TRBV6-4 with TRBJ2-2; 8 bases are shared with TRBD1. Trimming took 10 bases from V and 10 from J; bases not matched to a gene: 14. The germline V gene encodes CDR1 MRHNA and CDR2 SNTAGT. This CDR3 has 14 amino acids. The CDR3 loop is CATLRQGKPEELFF. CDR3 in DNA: TGTGCCACACTAAGACAGGGGAAACCGGAGGAGCTGTTTTTT.

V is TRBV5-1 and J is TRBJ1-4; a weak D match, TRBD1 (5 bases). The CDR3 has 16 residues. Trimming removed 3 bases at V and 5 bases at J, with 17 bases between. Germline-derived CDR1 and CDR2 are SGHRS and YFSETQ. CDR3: CASSSRAGGRNEKLFF. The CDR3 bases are TGCGCCAGCAGCTCCCGGGCGGGGGGTCGGAATGAAAAACTGTTTTTT.

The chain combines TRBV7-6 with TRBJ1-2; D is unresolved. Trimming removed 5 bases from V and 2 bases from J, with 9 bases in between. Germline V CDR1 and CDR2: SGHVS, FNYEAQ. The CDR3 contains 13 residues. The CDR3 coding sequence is TGTGCCAGCAGCCGTGGGAGGAACTATGGCTACACCTTC. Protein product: CASSRGRNYGYTF.

The CDR3 is CASQGGETGELFF. The DNA of the CDR3 is TGTGCCAGCCAAGGGGGGGAGACCGGGGAGCTGTTTTTT. The chain joins TRBV6-5 to TRBJ2-2, with a tentative D call TRBD2 (7 bases). CDR1 and CDR2 from the germline V gene are MNHEY and SVGAGI. This CDR3 spans 13 amino acids. The V end lost 8 bases, the J end lost 5 bases, and 12 bases lay between the germline ends.

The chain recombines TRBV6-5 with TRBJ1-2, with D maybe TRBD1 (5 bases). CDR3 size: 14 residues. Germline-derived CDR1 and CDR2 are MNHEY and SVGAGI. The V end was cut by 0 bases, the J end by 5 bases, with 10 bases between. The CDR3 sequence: CASSYSGAGYGYTF. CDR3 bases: TGTGCCAGCAGTTACTCAGGGGCTGGTTATGGCTACACCTTC.

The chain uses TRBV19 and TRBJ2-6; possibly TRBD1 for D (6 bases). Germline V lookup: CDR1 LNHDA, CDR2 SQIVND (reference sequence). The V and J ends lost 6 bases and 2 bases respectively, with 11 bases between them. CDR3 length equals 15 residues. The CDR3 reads CASSEKGAGANVLTF. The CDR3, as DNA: TGTGCCAGTAGCGAAAAGGGGGCTGGGGCCAACGTCCTGACTTTC.